These 10 T cell receptor beta chains share one sample of origin, sequenced in a study of cytomegalovirus exposure and HLA in healthy donors. The PCR used 60 Vbeta and 13 Jbeta primers. TCRdb's copy holds only in-frame clones and misses some; the assay was immunoSEQ multiplex PCR. The data show 130,000 to 150,000 clones, roughly two thirds seen once. Sequencing was done on a sample of PBMCs. These receptors were taken from a human donor in good health.

Worth noting for this clone: Other nucleotide sequences from this sample produce the same CDR3. The chain employs TRBV4-1 and TRBJ2-1, with 7 positions matching TRBD1. The V segment lost 1 base and the J segment 2 bases; nucleotides outside the gene matches: 2. This CDR3 contains 15 residues. Germline lookup yields CDR1 MGHRA and CDR2 YSYEKL. The CDR3 is CASSQGQGPYNEQFF. DNA of the CDR3: TGCGCCAGCAGCCAAGGACAGGGTCCCTACAATGAGCAGTTCTTC.

The chain joins TRBV6-1 to TRBJ2-7; D ambiguous. The germline V gene has CDR1 MNHNS and CDR2 SASEGT. The CDR3 contains 11 residues. The germline V and J ends were trimmed by 7 bases and 1 base, with 5 bases remaining between them. CDR3 nucleotides: TGTGCCAGCAAGAGGTCCTACGAGCAGTACTTC. Translating gives CASKRSYEQYF.

The chain combines TRBV5-4 with TRBJ1-1; unclear D gene. Trimming pared 2 bases from V and 0 bases from J, leaving 14 bases between. CDR3 length: 16 residues. Per germline, CDR1 SGHNT and CDR2 YYREEE (reference sequence). The CDR3 loop reads CASSFVSGSMNTEAFF. CDR3 in DNA: TGTGCCAGCAGCTTTGTTTCAGGAAGCATGAACACTGAAGCTTTCTTT.

A single count supports this clone. The gene calls are TRBV19 and TRBJ2-7; 10 positions agree with TRBD2. The junction had 8 bases not matched to a gene; V was cut back by 4 bases and J by 2 bases. In germline, CDR1 is LNHDA, CDR2 SQIVND (reference sequence). This CDR3 spans 16 amino acids. Here the CDR3 DNA reads TGTGCCAGTAGTACGGCGGGGCTAGCGGGGGCCTACGAGCAGTACTTC. Its protein product is CASSTAGLAGAYEQYF.

V usage is TRBV28 and J usage is TRBJ1-5, with 7 nucleotides matching TRBD1. V was pared by 6 bases and J by 2 bases, with 7 bases of the junction left unmatched. Germline CDR1 and CDR2: MDHEN and SYDVKM. CDR3 length equals 15 residues. The CDR3 DNA reads as TGTGCCAGCAGCCCCGGCAGGGGGGGCAATCAGCCCCAGCATTTT. Protein sequence: CASSPGRGGNQPQHF.

The chain carries TRBV7-8 and TRBJ1-5, with no clear D. The CDR3 is made up of 19 amino acids. Germline-derived CDR1 and CDR2 are SGHVS and FQNEAQ. V was shortened by 1 base and J by 4 bases, with 23 bases between the two germline ends. The CDR3 protein is CASSLGGRLLSIRNQPQHF. In DNA, the CDR3 is TGTGCCAGCAGCTTAGGAGGGCGCTTGTTGAGTATTCGTAATCAGCCCCAGCATTTT.

V is TRBV7-9 and J is TRBJ2-6, with D tentatively TRBD2 (6 bases). The CDR3 totals 16 residues. Germline V gene data show CDR1 as SEHNR and CDR2 as FQNEAQ (reference sequence). Trimming left V 7 bases short and J 1 base short, with 14 bases between. The CDR3 nucleotides are TGTGCCAGCAACCCCCGTCGGGAGTCTGGGGCCAACGTCCTGACTTTC. It specifies CASNPRRESGANVLTF.

This chain joins TRBV25-1 and TRBJ1-2, with D tentatively TRBD1 (5 bases). Trimming left V 0 bases short and J 7 bases short, with 12 bases between. The CDR3 spans 14 residues. Per the germline V gene, CDR1 is MGHDK and CDR2 is SYGVNS. The CDR3 spells CASSEYSGGGGYTF. The CDR3, as DNA: TGTGCCAGCAGTGAATATTCCGGGGGTGGTGGCTACACCTTC.

The genes are TRBV5-4 and TRBJ2-5; D is perhaps TRBD2 (6 bases). The CDR3 covers 15 residues. In germline, CDR1 is SGHNT, CDR2 YYREEE (reference sequence). Trimming stripped 0 bases from V and 5 bases from J, with 14 bases between. Written as DNA, the CDR3 is TGTGCCAGCAGCTTGGCGGGGAGGAGGAGGGAGACCCAGTACTTC. It yields the protein CASSLAGRRRETQYF.

This clone was seen once. The rearrangement links TRBV11-2 to TRBJ2-7; D ambiguous. Looked up from germline, CDR1 is SGHAT and CDR2 is FQNNGV. Between the trimmed V and J ends, which lost 3 bases and 1 base, there was a span of 7 bases. The CDR3 totals 13 residues. DNA of the CDR3: TGTGCCAGCAGCTTTGGAGAGTCCTACGAGCAGTACTTC. It yields the protein CASSFGESYEQYF.